Listed below are T cell receptor beta chains from one sample, sequenced in a study of T-cell reconstitution after alpha-beta-depleted transplantation in children. TCRdb used MiXCR to reprocess the PCR reads, holding one entry per CDR3 protein. The table records 110,000 or so distinct CDR3 sequences, approximately 6% of them present only once. Sequences were derived from PBMCs, mostly from graft donor cells, sampled 360 days after TCRalphabeta/CD19-depleted stem cell transplant. The receptor set was obtained from a male patient between 2 and 10 years old who had a stem cell transplant for acute lymphoblastic leukemia, so the T cells may come from the graft donor. Each CDR3 is given with its conserved first and last residue. The D gene is left open where the match is weak. Size is stated for part of the rows, as once, few or many counts, or as a class when the clone is expanded.

V gene,clone size,J gene,D gene,CDR3 DNA,CDR3 protein
TRBV6-2/TRBV6-3,many,TRBJ1-1,NA,TGTGCCAGCACGGACGAGGGAGACACTGAAGCTTTCTTT,CASTDEGDTEAFF
TRBV13,many,TRBJ1-1,NA,TGTGCCAGCAGCTTAAGAGGCAGGCCCAACACTGAAGCTTTCTTT,CASSLRGRPNTEAFF
TRBV28,few,TRBJ2-5,NA,TGTGCCAGCAGTTTAGGGGTGGAAGAGACCCAGTACTTC,CASSLGVEETQYF
TRBV7-2,many,TRBJ1-1,NA,TGTGCCAGCAGCCCCTTCCTGAACACTGAAGCTTTCTTT,CASSPFLNTEAFF
TRBV27,few,TRBJ2-7,NA,TGTGCCAGCAGTTTATCCCCAGGGTACGAGCAGTACTTC,CASSLSPGYEQYF
TRBV24-1,many,TRBJ2-1,NA,TGTGCCACCAGCTCAGACAGGCCCTACAATGAGCAGTTCTTC,CATSSDRPYNEQFF
TRBV6-2/TRBV6-3,few,TRBJ1-5,NA,TGTGCCAGCAGTCGCGGGCCCGGCTCTCAGCCCCAGCATTTT,CASSRGPGSQPQHF
TRBV27,many,TRBJ1-5,NA,TGTGCCAGCAAAGGAAACTTAGGTTTCCAGCCCCAGCATTTT,CASKGNLGFQPQHF
TRBV9,few,TRBJ1-2,NA,TGTGCCAGCAAGGGTTCGGCATCAGAGCGAGCGGATGGCTACACCTTC,CASKGSASERADGYTF
TRBV7-2,many,TRBJ1-3,NA,TGTGCCACCTGTAGAGAGGCTGGAAACACCATATATTTT,CATCREAGNTIYF
TRBV6-1,once,TRBJ2-7,TRBD2,TGTGCCAGCAGTAGAACTAGCGGGGACTCCTACGAGCAGTACTTC,CASSRTSGDSYEQYF
TRBV10-3,few,TRBJ1-1,NA,TGTGCCATCAGTGAGTCGGAGGGGTTGAACACTGAAGCTTTCTTT,CAISESEGLNTEAFF
TRBV28,NA,TRBJ2-7,NA,TGTGCCAGCAGTTTAACGGGGAACGTCGACGAGCAGTACTTC,CASSLTGNVDEQYF
TRBV6-4,many,TRBJ2-3,TRBD1,TGTGCCAGCAGTGATGGGACAGGTTCAGATACGCAGTATTTT,CASSDGTGSDTQYF
TRBV6-5,few,TRBJ1-2,NA,TGTGCCAGCAGTTACTCGAAGGCGGCCAACTATGGCTACACCTTC,CASSYSKAANYGYTF
TRBV28,few,TRBJ2-5,NA,TGTGCCAGCAGTCCTCGGGCGACCCAGTACTTC,CASSPRATQYF
TRBV29-1,many,TRBJ1-3,NA,TGCAGCGTTGGAAAGGGAGCGGGAAACACCATATATTTT,CSVGKGAGNTIYF
TRBV29-1,many,TRBJ2-7,TRBD1,TGCAGCGTTGAAGGGTGGGACAGGGGGTCCTACGAGCAGTACTTC,CSVEGWDRGSYEQYF
TRBV10-3,many,TRBJ2-5,NA,TGTGCCATCAGTGAGCCTAACGACAGGCAAGAGACCCAGTACTTC,CAISEPNDRQETQYF
TRBV27,many,TRBJ2-7,TRBD1,TGTGCCAGCAGTTTAGGGGACAGCATCGAGCAGTACTTC,CASSLGDSIEQYF
TRBV20-1,NA,TRBJ1-5,NA,TGCAGTGCACTTGACCGGGACCGCCTAAGGGATCAGCCCCAGCATTTT,CSALDRDRLRDQPQHF
TRBV5-6,NA,TRBJ2-1,NA,TGTGCCAGCAGCTTGAATGGTGAGCAGTTCTTC,CASSLNGEQFF
TRBV4-3,many,TRBJ2-1,NA,TGCGCCAGCAGCCAACTGGAAGGAGGGTACTATCAGTTCTTC,CASSQLEGGYYQFF
TRBV20-1,many,TRBJ1-3,TRBD1,TGCAGTGCCAGGACAGGGTTTGGAAACACCATATATTTT,CSARTGFGNTIYF
TRBV7-9,many,TRBJ2-3,NA,TGTGCCAGCAGTTCTTTAAACCAAGGCATAAGTGGAGATACGCAGTATTTT,CASSSLNQGISGDTQYF
TRBV7-2,NA,TRBJ1-3,NA,TGTGCCAGCAGCCTCCCGCAGGGACCTGGAAACACCATATATTTT,CASSLPQGPGNTIYF
TRBV27,many,TRBJ2-2,NA,TGTGCCACCCGGACCGAGAACACCGGGGAGCTGTTTTTT,CATRTENTGELFF
TRBV5-5,many,TRBJ2-4,NA,TGTGCCAGCAGCTTATCCGGGGCACCCAAAAACATTCAGTACTTC,CASSLSGAPKNIQYF
TRBV28,many,TRBJ2-7,NA,TGTGCCGGCAGTCCAGCGATGACCTACGAGCAGTACTTC,CAGSPAMTYEQYF
TRBV5-6,few,TRBJ1-1,NA,TGTGCCAGCAGCTACGGAACTTACATGGACACTGAAGCTTTCTTT,CASSYGTYMDTEAFF
TRBV29-1,many,TRBJ2-2,NA,TGCAGCGTTCCTAAGGGGGCTAGCGGAGCGAACACCGGGGAGCTGTTTTTT,CSVPKGASGANTGELFF
TRBV29-1,NA,TRBJ1-2,TRBD1,TGCAGCGTTGAAGGGACAGGGGCCGGCGGCTACACCTTC,CSVEGTGAGGYTF
TRBV12-3/TRBV12-4,many,TRBJ1-2,NA,TGTGCCAGCAGTTTTGCGGGGGGGGATGGCTACACCTTC,CASSFAGGDGYTF
TRBV7-6,many,TRBJ2-5,NA,TGTGCCAGCAGCCTACAATTACAAGAGACCCAGTACTTC,CASSLQLQETQYF
TRBV12-3/TRBV12-4,NA,TRBJ2-6,NA,TGTGCCAGCAGTTTAACTTTTCCGGTATCTGGGGCCAACGTCCTGACTTTC,CASSLTFPVSGANVLTF
TRBV9,many,TRBJ2-7,NA,TGTGCCAGCAGTTTGACACGCTTCTCCTACGAGCAGTACTTC,CASSLTRFSYEQYF
TRBV9,few,TRBJ1-2,NA,TGTGCCAGCAGCGCCCGGACAGATTTAAACTATGGCTACACCTTC,CASSARTDLNYGYTF
TRBV6-2/TRBV6-3,NA,TRBJ2-2,NA,TGTGCCAGCAGTTCGTATGGACAGTTAAGGAACACCGGGGAGCTGTTTTTT,CASSSYGQLRNTGELFF
TRBV30,NA,TRBJ2-7,NA,TGTGCCTGGAGTGTACGGGAGCAGTACTTC,CAWSVREQYF
TRBV5-1,many,TRBJ2-7,TRBD2,TGCGCCAGCATGGGAGGGGCCTACGAGCAGTACTTC,CASMGGAYEQYF
TRBV28,many,TRBJ2-7,NA,TGTGCCAGCAGTTCCACAGGGAGGTTCTACGAGCAGTACTTC,CASSSTGRFYEQYF
TRBV7-2,many,TRBJ2-1,TRBD2,TGTGCCAGCAGCCCTAGCGGGAGGGCCAGAAATGAGCAGTTCTTC,CASSPSGRARNEQFF
TRBV7-9,many,TRBJ2-7,NA,TGTGCCAGCAGCTTTCCGGACAGTCCCTACGAGCAGTACTTC,CASSFPDSPYEQYF
TRBV6-1,many,TRBJ2-3,TRBD2,TGTGCCAGCAGGAATTCGGTGGGACTAGCGGGAGTGGCAGATACGCAGTATTTT,CASRNSVGLAGVADTQYF
TRBV2,many,TRBJ2-2,NA,TGTGCCAGCAGAGGGAGAGGCGGCACCGGGGAGCTGTTTTTT,CASRGRGGTGELFF
TRBV6-2/TRBV6-3,NA,TRBJ1-6,TRBD1,TGTGCCAGCAGTTACATCGGACAGGGGAGAACCTCACCCCTCCACTTT,CASSYIGQGRTSPLHF
TRBV11-3,many,TRBJ2-1,NA,TGTGCCAGCAGCGAGGTTGATAGCTCCTACAATGAGCAGTTCTTC,CASSEVDSSYNEQFF
TRBV9,many,TRBJ2-3,TRBD2,TGTGCCAGCACCCCGAAGGTAGCGGGGCTCCCTCTGGGGCTCACAGATACGCAGTATTTT,CASTPKVAGLPLGLTDTQYF
TRBV28,many,TRBJ1-2,TRBD1,TGTGCCAGCAGTCCCACCCGGACAGGTTGGGGTTTCCCTGGCACCTTC,CASSPTRTGWGFPGTF
TRBV28,many,TRBJ2-7,NA,TGTGCCAGCAGTATAGCGGTACCAACCTACGAGCAGTACTTC,CASSIAVPTYEQYF
TRBV6-2/TRBV6-3,many,TRBJ1-1,TRBD1,TGTGCCAGCAGTTACTCGGACAGGGGGGACACTGAAGCTTTCTTT,CASSYSDRGDTEAFF
TRBV29-1,few,TRBJ2-7,TRBD1,TGCAGCGTACGAACTGGGACAGGGCCCTTCTCCTACGAGCAGTACTTC,CSVRTGTGPFSYEQYF
TRBV6-2/TRBV6-3,few,TRBJ2-5,NA,TGTGCCAGCAGTTACCCTCGGACAGCCCAAGAGACCCAGTACTTC,CASSYPRTAQETQYF
TRBV30,few,TRBJ1-1,NA,TGTGCCTGGAGTGGGAGGGTGCGAGCTTTCTTT,CAWSGRVRAFF
TRBV12-3/TRBV12-4,many,TRBJ2-7,NA,TGTGCCAGCAGTCCAAATAATGGTTTCGAGCAGTACTTC,CASSPNNGFEQYF
TRBV13,many,TRBJ2-7,NA,TGTGCCAGCAGCGTCGACAGGAATGAGCAGTACTTC,CASSVDRNEQYF
TRBV24-1,few,TRBJ2-1,NA,TGTGCCACCAGTGACAACAGGGTGGAGCAGTTCTTC,CATSDNRVEQFF
TRBV27,many,TRBJ2-5,NA,TGTGCCAGCAGTTTATCGAGGACGGGAGAGAAGTACTTC,CASSLSRTGEKYF
TRBV2,many,TRBJ1-1,NA,TGTGCCAGCAGTTTTCCCTTCGACAGCTACACTGAAGCTTTCTTT,CASSFPFDSYTEAFF